The entry below describes one T cell receptor beta chain. Its specificity is unknown. One junction end does not reproduce the germline sequence, and a read error may be involved. The data were taken from a study of T cell responses to AZD1222 COVID-19 vaccine. Turning to the study itself: Researchers grouped second doses given at about 4 or about 12 weeks into one pool.

This CDR3 has 15 residues. Germline lookup yields CDR1 KGHSH and CDR2 LQKENI. This table comes from immunoSEQ multiplex PCR, and its TCRdb copy is limited to in-frame clones, with some not included. Of some 180,000 clones in the sample, about 87% were seen once. Study outcomes and limitations: Most donors were white British, females outnumbered males, and clonal diversity was possibly underestimated. All repertoire sampling was performed exclusively after the peak T cell response. Unmutated variant regions reportedly attract nearly half of all spike-specific TCRs.

The chain links TRBV18 to TRBJ1-5, with no clear D. This sequence originates from an adult in good health. This material consisted of peripheral blood, taken on day 0 of AZD1222 vaccination. The CDR3 here is CANSPRQDSNQPQHF. The CDR3 region has the DNA TGTGCCAACTCACCGAGGCAGGATAGCAATCAGCCCCAGCATTTT.